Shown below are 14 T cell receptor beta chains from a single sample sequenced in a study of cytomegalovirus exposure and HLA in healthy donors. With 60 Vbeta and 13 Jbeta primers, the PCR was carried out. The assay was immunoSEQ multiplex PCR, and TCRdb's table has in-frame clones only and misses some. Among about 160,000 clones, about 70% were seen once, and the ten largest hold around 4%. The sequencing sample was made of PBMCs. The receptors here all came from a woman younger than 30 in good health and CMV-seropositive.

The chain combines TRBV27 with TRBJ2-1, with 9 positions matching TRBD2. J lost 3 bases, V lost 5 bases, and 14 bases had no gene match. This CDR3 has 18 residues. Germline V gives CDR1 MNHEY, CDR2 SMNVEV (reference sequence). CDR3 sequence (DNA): TGTGCCAGCAGTAAGGTGTCGGTAGCGGGAGTCTACTACAATGAGCAGTTCTTC. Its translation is CASSKVSVAGVYYNEQFF.

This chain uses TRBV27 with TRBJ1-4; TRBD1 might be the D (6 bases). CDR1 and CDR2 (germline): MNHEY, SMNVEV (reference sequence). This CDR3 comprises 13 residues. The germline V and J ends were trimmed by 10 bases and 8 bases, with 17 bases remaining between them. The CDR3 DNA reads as TGTGCCACCACCTCAGGGGAGGGGGAAAAACTGTTTTTT. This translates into CATTSGEGEKLFF.

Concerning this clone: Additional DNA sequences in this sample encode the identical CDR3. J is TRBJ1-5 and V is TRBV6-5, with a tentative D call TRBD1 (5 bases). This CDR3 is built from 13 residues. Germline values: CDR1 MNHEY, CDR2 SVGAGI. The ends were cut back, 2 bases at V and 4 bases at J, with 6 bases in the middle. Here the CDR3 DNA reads TGTGCCAGCAGTTACGGGGGGAATCAGCCCCAGCATTTT. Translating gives CASSYGGNQPQHF.

The CDR3 loop reads CASSHWTRTDTQYF. In DNA, the CDR3 is TGTGCCAGCAGTCACTGGACTAGAACAGATACGCAGTATTTT. The chain couples TRBV2 to TRBJ2-3; 7 nucleotides agree with TRBD2. V was pared by 5 bases and J by 3 bases, with 5 bases of the junction left unmatched. The CDR3 spans 14 residues. In germline, CDR1 is SNHLY, CDR2 FYNNEI.

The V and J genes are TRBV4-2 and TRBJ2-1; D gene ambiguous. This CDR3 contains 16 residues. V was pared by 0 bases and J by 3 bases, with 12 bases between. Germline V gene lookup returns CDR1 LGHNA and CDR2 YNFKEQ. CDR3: CASSQDLTVGYNEQFF. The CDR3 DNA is TGTGCCAGCAGCCAAGATCTCACGGTTGGCTACAATGAGCAGTTCTTC.

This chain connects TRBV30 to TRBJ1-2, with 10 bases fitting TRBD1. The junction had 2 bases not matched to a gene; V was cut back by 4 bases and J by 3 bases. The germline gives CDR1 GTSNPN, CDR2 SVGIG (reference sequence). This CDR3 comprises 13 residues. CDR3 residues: CAWTTGGDYGYTF. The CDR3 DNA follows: TGTGCCTGGACGACAGGGGGCGACTATGGCTACACCTTC.

This chain's CDR3 is CASSLGLGAGGRNEQYF. The CDR3, as DNA: TGCGCCAGCAGCTTGGGCCTTGGGGCGGGGGGAAGGAACGAGCAGTACTTC. V usage is TRBV5-1 and J usage is TRBJ2-7; 8 nucleotides agree with TRBD2. V was clipped by 0 bases and J by 5 bases; unmatched bases: 13. This CDR3 spans 17 amino acids. CDR1 and CDR2 (germline): SGHRS, YFSETQ.

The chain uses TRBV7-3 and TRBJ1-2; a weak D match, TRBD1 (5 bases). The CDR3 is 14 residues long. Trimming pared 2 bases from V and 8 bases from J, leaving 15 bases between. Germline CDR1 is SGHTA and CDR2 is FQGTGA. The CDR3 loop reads CASSLGGREAGYTF. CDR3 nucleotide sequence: TGTGCCAGCAGCTTAGGAGGCAGGGAGGCAGGCTACACCTTC.

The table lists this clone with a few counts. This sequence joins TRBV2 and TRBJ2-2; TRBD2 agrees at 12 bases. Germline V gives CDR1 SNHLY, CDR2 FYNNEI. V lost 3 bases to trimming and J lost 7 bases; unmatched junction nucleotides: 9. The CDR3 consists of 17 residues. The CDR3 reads CASSDMLAGGPRGELFF. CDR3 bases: TGTGCCAGCAGTGACATGCTAGCGGGGGGGCCGCGCGGGGAGCTGTTTTTT.

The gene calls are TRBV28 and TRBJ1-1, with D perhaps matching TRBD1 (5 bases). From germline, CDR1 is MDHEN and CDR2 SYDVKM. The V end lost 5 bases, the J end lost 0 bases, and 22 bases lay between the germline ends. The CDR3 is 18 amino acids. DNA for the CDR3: TGTGCCAGCAGTCTCCCCTCCAGGGCTTACTCAATGAACACTGAAGCTTTCTTT. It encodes CASSLPSRAYSMNTEAFF.

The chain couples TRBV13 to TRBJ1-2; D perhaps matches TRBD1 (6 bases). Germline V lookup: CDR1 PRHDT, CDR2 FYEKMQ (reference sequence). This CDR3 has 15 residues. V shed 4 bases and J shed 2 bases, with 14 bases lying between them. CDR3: CASSSGARRNYGYTF. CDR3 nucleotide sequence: TGTGCCAGCAGCTCAGGGGCCCGGCGGAACTATGGCTACACCTTC.

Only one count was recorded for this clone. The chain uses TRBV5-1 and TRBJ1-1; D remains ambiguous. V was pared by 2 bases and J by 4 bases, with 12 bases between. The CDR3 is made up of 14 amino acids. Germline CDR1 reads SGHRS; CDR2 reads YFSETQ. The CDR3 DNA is TGCGCCAGCAGCTTTATTACGGAGGGCACTGAAGCTTTCTTT. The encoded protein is CASSFITEGTEAFF.

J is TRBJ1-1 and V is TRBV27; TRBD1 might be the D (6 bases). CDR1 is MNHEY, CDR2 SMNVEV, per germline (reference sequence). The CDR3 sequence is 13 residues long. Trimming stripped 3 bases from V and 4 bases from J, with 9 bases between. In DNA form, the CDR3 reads TGTGCCAGCAGTTTTCAGGGGCGCACTGAAGCTTTCTTT. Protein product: CASSFQGRTEAFF.

The CDR3 DNA reads as TGTGCCAGCAGCCTGGACAGGGGGCGCGGGGAACTGTTTTTT. This gives the protein CASSLDRGRGELFF. The V call is TRBV27, the J call TRBJ1-4; 11 nucleotides line up with TRBD1. The CDR3 runs 14 residues. V shed 6 bases, J shed 12 bases, and the junction held 9 bases outside the gene matches. Per the germline V gene, CDR1 is MNHEY and CDR2 is SMNVEV (reference sequence).